One T cell receptor beta chain is described in this entry. CDR1 is SGHAT and CDR2 is FQNNGV in the germline V gene. Between the trimmed V and J ends, which lost 2 bases and 6 bases, there was a span of 10 bases. The CDR3 has 13 residues. These data belong to a study of CDR3 diversity in severe acne. One entry per CDR3 protein results from TCRdb running MiXCR on the PCR reads. The data contain under 95,000 distinct CDR3 sequences, roughly 52% of them singletons. This TCR was sampled from a male donor in good health, serving as a control. V is TRBV11-2 and J is TRBJ1-2, with D hard to call. The sequenced sample was blood. The CDR3 DNA reads as TGTGCCAGCAGCTTATCTACGAACAATGGCTACACCTTC. Translated, it gives CASSLSTNNGYTF.